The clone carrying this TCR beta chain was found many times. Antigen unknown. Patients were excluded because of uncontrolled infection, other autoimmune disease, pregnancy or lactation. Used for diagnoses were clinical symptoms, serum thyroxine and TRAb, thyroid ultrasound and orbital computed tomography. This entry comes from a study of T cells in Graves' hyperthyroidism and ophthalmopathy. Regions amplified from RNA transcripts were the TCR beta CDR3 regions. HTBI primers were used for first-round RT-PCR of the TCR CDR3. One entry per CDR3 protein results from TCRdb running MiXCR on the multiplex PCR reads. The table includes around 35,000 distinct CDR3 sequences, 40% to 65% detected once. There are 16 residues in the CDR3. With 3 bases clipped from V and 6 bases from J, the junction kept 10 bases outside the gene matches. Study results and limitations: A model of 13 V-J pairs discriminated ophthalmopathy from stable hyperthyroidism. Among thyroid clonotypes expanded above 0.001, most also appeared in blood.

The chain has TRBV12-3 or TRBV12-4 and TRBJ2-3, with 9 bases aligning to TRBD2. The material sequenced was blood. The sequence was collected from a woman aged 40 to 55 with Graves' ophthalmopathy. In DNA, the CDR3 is TGTGCCAGCAGTTTTATAGCGGGGGCCCAGACGGATACGCAGTATTTT. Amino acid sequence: CASSFIAGAQTDTQYF.